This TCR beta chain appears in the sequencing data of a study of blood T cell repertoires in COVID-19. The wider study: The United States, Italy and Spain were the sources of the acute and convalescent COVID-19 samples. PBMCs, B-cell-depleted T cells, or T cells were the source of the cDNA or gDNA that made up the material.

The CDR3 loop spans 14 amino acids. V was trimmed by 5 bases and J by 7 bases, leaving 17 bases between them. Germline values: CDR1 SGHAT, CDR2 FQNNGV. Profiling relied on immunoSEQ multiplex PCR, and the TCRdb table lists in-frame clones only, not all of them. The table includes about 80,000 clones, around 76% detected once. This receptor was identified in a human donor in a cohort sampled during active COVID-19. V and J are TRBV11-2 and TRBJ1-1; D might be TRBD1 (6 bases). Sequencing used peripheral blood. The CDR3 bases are TGTGCCAGCAGCCTGAACCGGGGGGCGAGTGAAGCTTTCTTT. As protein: CASSLNRGASEAFF.